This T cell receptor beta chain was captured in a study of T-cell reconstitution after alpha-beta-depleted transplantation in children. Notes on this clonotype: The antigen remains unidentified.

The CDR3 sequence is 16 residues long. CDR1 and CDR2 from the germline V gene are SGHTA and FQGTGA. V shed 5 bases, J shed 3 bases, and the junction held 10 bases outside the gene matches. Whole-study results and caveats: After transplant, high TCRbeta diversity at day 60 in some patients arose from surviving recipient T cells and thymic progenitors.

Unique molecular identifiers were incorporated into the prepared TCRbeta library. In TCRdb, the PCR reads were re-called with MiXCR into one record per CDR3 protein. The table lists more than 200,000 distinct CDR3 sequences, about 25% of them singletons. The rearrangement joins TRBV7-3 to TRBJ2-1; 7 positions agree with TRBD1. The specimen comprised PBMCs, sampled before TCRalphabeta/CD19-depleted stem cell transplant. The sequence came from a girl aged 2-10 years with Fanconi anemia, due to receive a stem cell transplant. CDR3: CASSPNRGMDYNEQFF. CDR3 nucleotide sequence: TGTGCCAGCAGCCCCAACAGGGGAATGGACTACAATGAGCAGTTCTTC.